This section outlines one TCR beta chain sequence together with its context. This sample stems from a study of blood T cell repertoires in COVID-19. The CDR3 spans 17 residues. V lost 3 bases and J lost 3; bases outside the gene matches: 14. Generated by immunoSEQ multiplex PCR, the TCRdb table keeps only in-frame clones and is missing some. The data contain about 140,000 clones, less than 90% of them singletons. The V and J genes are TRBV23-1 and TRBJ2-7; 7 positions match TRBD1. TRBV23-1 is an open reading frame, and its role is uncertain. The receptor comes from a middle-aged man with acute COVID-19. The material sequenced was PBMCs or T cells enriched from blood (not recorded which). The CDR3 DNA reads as TGCGCCAGCAGTCAGACAGGGCCGTCCTGGGGTTTCTACGAGCAGTACTTC. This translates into CASSQTGPSWGFYEQYF.